The source of this T cell receptor beta chain is a study of T-cell reconstitution after alpha-beta-depleted transplantation in children. The ends lost 6 bases at V and 10 bases at J; junction bases unmatched: 9. From germline, CDR1 is LNHDA and CDR2 SQIVND (reference sequence). The CDR3 is 14 residues long. Molecular barcoding with unique molecular identifiers was used for the TCRbeta library. TCRdb called the PCR reads again in MiXCR, with one record for every CDR3 protein. The data contain around 450,000 distinct CDR3 sequences, about 16% of them singletons. General study points: TCRbeta diversity was high at day 60 in some patients (a result of surviving recipient T cells and thymic progenitors). Once a year had passed after transplant, T-cell counts and diversity came mostly from newly produced T cells. Several hundred graft clones that had expanded were reportedly the source of alpha-beta T cells about two months after transplant.

This clonotype was detected ten times or more. The antigen remains unidentified. This receptor was obtained from a boy in the first two years of life who had a stem cell transplant for Wiskott-Aldrich syndrome, so the T cells may come from the graft donor. The material sequenced was PBMCs, mostly from graft donor cells, taken 360 days after TCRalphabeta/CD19-depleted stem cell transplant. The V call is TRBV19, the J call TRBJ2-1; 10 bases are shared with TRBD1. The CDR3 nucleotides are TGTGCCAGTAGGAAATGGGACAGGGGAGACGAGCAGTTCTTC. It encodes CASRKWDRGDEQFF. The full variable domain, completed using reference TRBV19 and TRBJ2-1, is DGGITQSPKYLFRKEGQNVTLSCEQNLNHDAMYWYRQDPGQGLRLIYYSQIVNDFQKGDIAEGYSVSREKKESFPLTVTSAQKNPTAFYLCASRKWDRGDEQFFGPGTRLTVL.